The 30 T cell receptor beta chains below were found in one sample sequenced in a study of blood T cell repertoires in COVID-19. The table came from immunoSEQ multiplex PCR; TCRdb's copy has only in-frame clones and leaves some out. In the table there are 350,000 to 400,000 clones, 85% to 90% of which are singletons. Material for sequencing was PBMCs or T cells enriched from blood (not recorded which). The origin of the receptors is a woman aged 25 to 39 who had recovered from COVID-19.

The chain's CDR3 is CASSLLARSWASVGEGQYF. DNA for the CDR3: TGTGCCAGCAGCTTACTCGCCCGCAGTTGGGCTAGCGTAGGGGAAGGGCAGTATTTT. The rearrangement joins TRBV11-2 to TRBJ2-3; weak D call: TRBD2 (6 bases). The CDR3 is 19 residues long. The V and J ends lost 2 bases and 11 bases respectively, with 32 bases between them. Germline assignment: CDR1 SGHAT and CDR2 FQNNGV. The full variable domain, with the rest looked up from reference TRBV11-2 and TRBJ2-3, is EAGVAQSPRYKIIEKRQSVAFWCNPISGHATLYWYQQILGQGPKLLIQFQNNGVVDDSQLPKDRFSAERLKGVDSTLKIQPAKLEDSAVYLCASSLLARSWASVGEGQYFGPGTRLTVL.

The gene calls are TRBV5-1 and TRBJ1-6; no definite D call. The CDR3 is 14 amino acids. V was pared by 1 base and J by 4 bases, with 6 bases between. Germline CDR1 reads SGHRS; CDR2 reads YFSETQ. CDR3 coding DNA: TGCGCCAGCAGCTTGTCCAGTTATAATTCACCCCTCCACTTT. Protein sequence: CASSLSSYNSPLHF.

The genes are TRBV9 and TRBJ2-2; 10 bases align to TRBD1. The CDR3 runs to 17 residues. CDR1 is SGDLS and CDR2 is YYNGEE in the germline V gene. V shed 4 bases, J shed 4 bases, and the junction held 10 bases outside the gene matches. CDR3 bases: TGTGCCAGCAGCCCCCGGGACAGGGGCCGCGTCACCGGGGAGCTGTTTTTT. Translating it yields CASSPRDRGRVTGELFF.

The rearrangement links TRBV19 to TRBJ2-3; 8 nucleotides agree with TRBD2. Germline values: CDR1 LNHDA, CDR2 SQIVND (reference sequence). The CDR3 loop spans 14 amino acids. The J segment lost 5 bases and the V segment lost 6 bases, leaving 7 bases of the junction unmatched. CDR3 sequence reads: CASRRAGVGDTQYF. As DNA, the CDR3 is TGTGCCAGTAGGCGAGCGGGAGTCGGAGATACGCAGTATTTT.

V usage is TRBV7-8 and J usage is TRBJ2-5; no reliable D call. V gave up 10 bases and J gave up 5 bases, with 17 bases separating them. CDR3 length: 13 residues. Germline values: CDR1 SGHVS, CDR2 FQNEAQ. CDR3 loop: CANGRSLGETQYF. CDR3 nucleotide sequence: TGTGCCAATGGCCGCTCCCTCGGGGAGACCCAGTACTTC.

This sequence joins TRBV7-9 and TRBJ1-1; TRBD1 aligns across 10 bases. J was trimmed by 5 bases and V by 5 bases; bases with no gene match: 11. This CDR3 is built from 16 residues. CDR1 is SEHNR and CDR2 is FQNEAQ in the germline V gene (reference sequence). The CDR3 DNA reads as TGTGCCAGCAGCACAAGACAGGGGGCCCTGCAAACTGAAGCTTTCTTT. This gives the protein CASSTRQGALQTEAFF.

The chain recombines TRBV11-2 with TRBJ1-4; D is possibly TRBD1 (6 bases). V lost 5 bases to trimming and J lost 2 bases, with 15 bases between them. The CDR3 loop spans 16 amino acids. Germline CDR1 and CDR2: SGHAT and FQNNGV. CDR3 in DNA: TGTGCCAGCAGCACACCCTGGGGGGGCACTAATGAAAAACTGTTTTTT. Translating it yields CASSTPWGGTNEKLFF.

The chain links TRBV27 to TRBJ1-1; TRBD1 aligns across 9 bases. This CDR3 contains 16 residues. Germline lookup yields CDR1 MNHEY and CDR2 SMNVEV (reference sequence). The V segment lost 5 bases and the J segment 6 bases; nucleotides outside the gene matches: 13. The CDR3 DNA reads TGTGCCAGCAGTCCAGGACAGGGGACAATCGGAGCTGAAGCTTTCTTT. As protein: CASSPGQGTIGAEAFF.

The V gene is TRBV2, the J gene TRBJ1-1; D is ambiguous. Germline-derived CDR1 and CDR2 are SNHLY and FYNNEI. This CDR3 contains 13 residues. Trimming shortened V by 8 bases and J by 4 bases, and 14 bases separated the two germline ends. Here the CDR3 DNA reads TGTGCCAGCGCGTGGGAGTTGGGCACTGAAGCTTTCTTT. This encodes CASAWELGTEAFF. Variable domain in full (rest from reference TRBV2 and TRBJ1-1): EPEVTQTPSHQVTQMGQEVILRCVPISNHLYFYWYRQILGQKVEFLVSFYNNEISEKSEIFDDQFSVERPDGSNFTLKIRSTKLEDSAMYFCASAWELGTEAFFGQGTRLTVV.

This clone came up a few times. This specimen includes other DNA sequences encoding the same CDR3. The chain has TRBV6-5 and TRBJ1-2, with a possible D match to TRBD1 (6 bases). V dropped 6 bases and J dropped 4 bases, with 12 bases sitting between them. The CDR3 consists of 13 residues. Germline-derived CDR1 and CDR2 are MNHEY and SVGAGI. CDR3 region: CASRQTGLYGYTF. DNA of the CDR3: TGTGCCAGCAGACAAACAGGGCTCTATGGCTACACCTTC.

The V call is TRBV25-1, the J call TRBJ1-2; no reliable D call. The V end lost 5 bases, the J end lost 2 bases, and 9 bases lay between the germline ends. CDR3 size: 13 residues. The germline V gene encodes CDR1 MGHDK and CDR2 SYGVNS. CDR3 sequence (DNA): TGTGCCAGCAGTTCAACGGGAAACTATGGCTACACCTTC. Protein sequence: CASSSTGNYGYTF.

This chain links TRBV2 with TRBJ1-2, with 11 bases lining up with TRBD1. The CDR3 has 14 residues. The germline gives CDR1 SNHLY, CDR2 FYNNEI. V shed 8 bases, J shed 3 bases, and the junction held 5 bases outside the gene matches. The CDR3 sequence: CASGQGARDYGYTF. CDR3 DNA: TGTGCCAGCGGACAGGGGGCGCGAGACTATGGCTACACCTTC.

This clone was recorded a few times. The gene calls are TRBV18 and TRBJ2-2, with D possibly TRBD1 on 6 matching bases. Germline CDR1 reads KGHSH; CDR2 reads LQKENI. CDR3 length equals 15 residues. Trimming took 3 bases from V and 3 from J, leaving 11 bases between them. CDR3 DNA sequence: TGTGCCAGCTCACCCCCGACAGGTTACACCGGGGAGCTGTTTTTT. Its translation: CASSPPTGYTGELFF.

The chain links TRBV7-9 to TRBJ1-4; 10 nucleotides align to TRBD1. The junction had 1 base not matched to a gene; V was cut back by 1 base and J by 8 bases. Germline V gene sequence: CDR1 SEHNR, CDR2 FQNEAQ (reference sequence). The length of the CDR3 is 14 residues. CDR3 region: CASSLGQGAEKLFF. As DNA, the CDR3 is TGTGCCAGCAGCTTAGGACAGGGGGCGGAAAAACTGTTTTTT.

This chain uses TRBV3-1 (or the pseudogene TRBV3-2) with TRBJ1-2; D possibly corresponds to TRBD1 (5 bases). The CDR3 spans 14 residues. Germline CDR1 is LGHDT and CDR2 is YNNKEL (reference sequence). With 6 bases removed from V and 4 bases from J, the gap between germline ends came to 15 bases. The CDR3 sequence is CASSDERQSYGYTF. The CDR3 region has the DNA TGTGCCAGCAGTGACGAGCGACAGAGCTATGGCTACACCTTC.

This clone occurred once. This rearrangement joins TRBV27 to TRBJ1-1; D not certain. The CDR3 length is 17 residues. Germline V gene data show CDR1 as MNHEY and CDR2 as SMNVEV (reference sequence). Trimming left V 5 bases short and J 0 bases short, with 19 bases between. The CDR3 DNA reads TGTGCCAGCAGTACCTTAGGCTTGGGCGTCATGAACACTGAAGCTTTCTTT. Translation gives CASSTLGLGVMNTEAFF.

V usage is TRBV24-1 and J usage is TRBJ2-1, with D possibly being TRBD2 (5 bases). Trimming took 2 bases from V and 8 from J, leaving 21 bases between them. CDR1 and CDR2 (germline): KGHDR, SFDVKD. The CDR3 spans 17 residues. The CDR3 DNA follows: TGTGCCACCAGTGATTCCACGAGCGGCCCCAGATTAGATGAGCAGTTCTTC. Its translation is CATSDSTSGPRLDEQFF.

The chain joins TRBV19 to TRBJ2-7, with 8 bases that match TRBD1. With 6 bases clipped from V and 3 bases from J, the junction kept 7 bases outside the gene matches. Germline V gene lookup returns CDR1 LNHDA and CDR2 SQIVND (reference sequence). This CDR3 spans 14 amino acids. The CDR3 DNA is TGTGCCAGTAGGAGGACAGGGTCCGACTACGAGCAGTACTTC. As protein: CASRRTGSDYEQYF.

The chain carries TRBV4-1 and TRBJ1-3; 8 nucleotides agree with TRBD1. V was pared by 4 bases and J by 2 bases, with 16 bases of the junction left unmatched. The germline V gene has CDR1 MGHRA and CDR2 YSYEKL. CDR3 size: 19 residues. DNA of the CDR3: TGCGCCAGCAGCCCCGGACAGGGTAGAGCTCTACTCCCTGGAAACACCATATATTTT. Translated: CASSPGQGRALLPGNTIYF.

The V call is TRBV28, the J call TRBJ1-6; possibly TRBD1 for D (5 bases). Trimming cost V 0 bases and J 2 bases, with 14 bases left between them. Germline loops: CDR1 MDHEN, CDR2 SYDVKM. The CDR3 length is 18 residues. The CDR3 sequence: CASSLWRGGGTYNSPLHF. CDR3 nucleotides: TGTGCCAGCAGTTTATGGCGTGGCGGGGGTACCTATAATTCACCCCTCCACTTT.

The chain combines TRBV10-3 with TRBJ1-5; D gene uncertain. The CDR3 covers 15 residues. The V end was cut by 3 bases, the J end by 8 bases, with 17 bases between. Germline CDR1 is ENHRY and CDR2 is SYGVKD. The CDR3 loop is CAISDKLAPGEPQHF. The CDR3 bases are TGTGCCATCAGTGACAAGTTAGCTCCCGGTGAGCCCCAGCATTTT.

The chain is built from TRBV5-5 and TRBJ2-7; a possible D gene is TRBD1 (6 bases). V was clipped by 4 bases and J by 5 bases, with 16 bases between them. Germline V gives CDR1 SGHKS, CDR2 YYEKEE (reference sequence). The CDR3 consists of 14 residues. The CDR3 protein is CASSPGQGTNEQYF. CDR3 coding DNA: TGTGCCAGCAGCCCCGGCCAGGGGACCAACGAGCAGTACTTC.

The chain has TRBV19 and TRBJ1-6, with 8 bases that match TRBD1. This CDR3 is built from 15 residues. Germline V gene sequence: CDR1 LNHDA, CDR2 SQIVND (reference sequence). V was clipped by 5 bases and J by 10 bases; unmatched bases: 10. The CDR3 nucleotides are TGTGCCAGTAGTGCAGACAGGGGAGGGAGGTCACCCCTCCACTTT. This codes for CASSADRGGRSPLHF.

V gene TRBV2 combines with J gene TRBJ2-1, with no clear D. In germline, CDR1 is SNHLY, CDR2 FYNNEI. The CDR3 is made up of 15 amino acids. Trimming removed 6 bases at V and 0 bases at J, with 12 bases between. CDR3 nucleotide sequence: TGTGCCAGCAGCTCCGCGGCTAGCTCCTACAATGAGCAGTTCTTC. This encodes CASSSAASSYNEQFF.

The V gene is TRBV24-1, the J gene TRBJ1-5; 8 bases align to TRBD1. Germline V gives CDR1 KGHDR, CDR2 SFDVKD. Trimming removed 3 bases from V and 0 bases from J; junction bases left unmatched: 3. The CDR3 spans 16 residues. This CDR3 is CATSDPTGGSNQPQHF. Here the CDR3 DNA reads TGTGCCACCAGTGATCCCACAGGGGGTAGCAATCAGCCCCAGCATTTT.

The rearrangement uses TRBV5-1 and TRBJ1-2, with D unclear. This CDR3 is 14 amino acids long. CDR1 is SGHRS and CDR2 is YFSETQ in the germline V gene. The germline V and J ends were trimmed by 1 base and 2 bases, with 9 bases remaining between them. CDR3 coding DNA: TGCGCCAGCAGCTTGCTGGGCAAAAACTATGGCTACACCTTC. Amino acids: CASSLLGKNYGYTF.

The chain recombines TRBV4-1 with TRBJ1-3; D is perhaps TRBD1 (5 bases). V was shortened by 4 bases and J by 1 base, with 14 bases between the two germline ends. Germline assignment: CDR1 MGHRA and CDR2 YSYEKL. This CDR3 is built from 16 residues. For the CDR3, the DNA is TGCGCCAGCAGCCCAGGATGGGGGAGGTCTGGAAACACCATATATTTT. Residues: CASSPGWGRSGNTIYF.

The chain has TRBV7-9 and TRBJ2-3; 10 bases align to TRBD2. The CDR3 extends over 16 amino acids. In germline, CDR1 is SEHNR, CDR2 FQNEAQ (reference sequence). V lost 5 bases and J lost 2; bases outside the gene matches: 7. CDR3 nucleotides: TGTGCCAGCAGCAGAGAGGGGACTAGCGTCACAGATACGCAGTATTTT. It yields the protein CASSREGTSVTDTQYF. Full variable domain (remainder filled in from reference TRBV7-9 and TRBJ2-3): DTGVSQNPRHKITKRGQNVTFRCDPISEHNRLYWYRQTLGQGPEFLTYFQNEAQLEKSRLLSDRFSAERPKGSFSTLEIQRTEQGDSAMYLCASSREGTSVTDTQYFGPGTRLTVL.

This chain links TRBV6-5 with TRBJ1-2; 9 positions match TRBD1. In germline, CDR1 is MNHEY, CDR2 SVGAGI. This CDR3 is 14 amino acids long. The ends lost 6 bases at V and 4 bases at J; junction bases unmatched: 6. The CDR3, as DNA: TGTGCCAGCAGCCGAACGGACAGGGGCTATGGCTACACCTTC. Translating gives CASSRTDRGYGYTF.

This clone was seen a few times. The V and J genes are TRBV12-5 and TRBJ2-7; D may be TRBD1 (5 bases). The CDR3 spans 15 residues. V lost 7 bases and J lost 3, with 19 bases in between. Germline V gene data show CDR1 as LGHNT and CDR2 as FRNRAP. CDR3 DNA: TGTGCTAGTGCCTGGGGTTTGGGGCAGGGCTACGAGCAGTACTTC. It translates to CASAWGLGQGYEQYF.